This T cell receptor beta chain was found in a study of blood T cell repertoires in COVID-19. Source study methods: Scientists estimated how many nucleated cells there were by amplifying reference gene primers. Produced via immunoSEQ multiplex PCR; TCRdb's table is partial and in-frame only. From that table come the V and J calls and clone size; the DNA was used to work out D and trimming. The table includes tens of thousands of clones, 91% detected once. V dropped 7 bases and J dropped 7 bases, with 7 bases sitting between them. CDR3 length equals 11 residues. Germline CDR1 MNHEY, CDR2 SVGAGI. The genes are TRBV6-5 and TRBJ2-2; D remains ambiguous. The TCR originated in a human donor with active COVID-19. The donor label of this sample is uncertain. Sequenced input: peripheral blood. CDR3 sequence: CASIGNGELFF. CDR3 nucleotides: TGTGCCAGCATTGGCAACGGGGAGCTGTTTTTT.